Below, 9 T cell receptor beta chains from the same sample are listed, as sequenced in a study of shared clonotypes between healthy human individuals (TCRdb year 2020). CD8 naive samples were obtained by positive selection for CCR7 among CD45RO-negative cells, yielding a CD45RA+CCR7+ population from which TemRA cells were excluded. Library preparation was by the immunoSEQ multiplex PCR assay. TCRdb holds this immuneACCESS table with in-frame rearrangements only. Some clones are missing; in checked studies, unresolved V genes explain under half, and the rest has no known cause. In this sample the table shows 2 million to 2.5 million clones, 90% to 95% of which occur a single time. The ten top clones hold 1.7% of the sample. Sequenced: naive CD8+ T cells from PBMCs. Sample cell subset or site, as interpreted from the label and publication: CD45RA+CCR7+. These receptors were taken from a man aged 18 to 29 in good health. Some clones in this sample may be carry-over from other donors' samples.

The table lists this clone with a few counts. Other DNA sequences in the same sample also yield this CDR3. This chain joins TRBV6-5 and TRBJ2-2; the D gene is possibly TRBD2 (5 bases). CDR1 and CDR2 from the germline V gene are MNHEY and SVGAGI. The CDR3 sequence is 14 residues long. The V and J ends lost 0 bases and 4 bases respectively, with 6 bases between them. The CDR3: CASSYSEGTGELFF. In DNA form, the CDR3 reads TGTGCCAGCAGTTACTCAGAGGGCACCGGGGAGCTGTTTTTT.

CDR3 bases: TGTGCCAGCAGTTTGCTAGCGGACCGTATCGCAGATACGCAGTATTTT. Protein product: CASSLLADRIADTQYF. The chain carries TRBV27 and TRBJ2-3; 7 bases match TRBD2. The CDR3 length is 16 residues. With V trimmed by 3 bases and J by 4 bases, 10 bases remained unmatched. Germline values: CDR1 MNHEY, CDR2 SMNVEV (reference sequence).

This chain joins TRBV5-4 and TRBJ2-7, with TRBD1 as a possible D gene (5 bases). The length of the CDR3 is 11 residues. V lost 10 bases, J lost 6 bases, and 14 bases lay in between. The germline CDR1 and CDR2 sequences are SGHNT and YYREEE (reference sequence). The chain's CDR3 is CAFEVGREQYF. In DNA form, the CDR3 reads TGTGCCTTTGAGGTGGGGCGCGAGCAGTACTTC.

About this clone itself: Distinct nucleotide sequences in the sample also encode this CDR3. The chain joins TRBV9 to TRBJ2-5; D is unclear. Trimming left V 0 bases short and J 1 base short, with 7 bases between. The CDR3 sequence is 14 residues long. The germline CDR1 and CDR2 sequences are SGDLS and YYNGEE. The CDR3 spells CASSVAGSQETQYF. For the CDR3, the DNA is TGTGCCAGCAGCGTAGCTGGCAGCCAAGAGACCCAGTACTTC.

This chain connects TRBV5-1 to TRBJ2-1; the D gene is possibly TRBD2 (6 bases). Trimming took off 2 bases at V and 4 bases at J, with 10 bases between the two ends. From germline, CDR1 is SGHRS and CDR2 YFSETQ. The CDR3 has 14 amino acids. The chain's CDR3 is CASSLSTRYNEQFF. The DNA for the CDR3 is TGCGCCAGCAGCTTATCGACTAGATACAATGAGCAGTTCTTC.

The gene calls are TRBV19 and TRBJ1-5; D is perhaps TRBD1 (5 bases). The germline gives CDR1 LNHDA, CDR2 SQIVND (reference sequence). V was clipped by 4 bases and J by 5 bases, with 15 bases between them. The CDR3 is 15 residues long. The CDR3 loop is CASSSLGTVHQPQHF. The CDR3 DNA reads as TGTGCCAGTAGTAGCCTCGGGACGGTACATCAGCCCCAGCATTTT. Full variable domain (rest looked up from reference TRBV19 and TRBJ1-5): DGGITQSPKYLFRKEGQNVTLSCEQNLNHDAMYWYRQDPGQGLRLIYYSQIVNDFQKGDIAEGYSVSREKKESFPLTVTSAQKNPTAFYLCASSSLGTVHQPQHFGDGTRLSIL.

Regarding this clone: Other nucleotide sequences from this sample produce the same CDR3. Written as DNA, the CDR3 is TGCGCCAGCAGCCAAGGGATTGCCTACGAGCAGTACTTC. This sequence encodes CASSQGIAYEQYF. This sequence joins TRBV4-3 and TRBJ2-7; D remains ambiguous. The CDR3 has 13 amino acids. V was pared by 1 base and J by 2 bases, with 6 bases between. CDR1 is LGHNA, CDR2 YSLEER, per germline.

The chain joins TRBV7-9 to TRBJ2-7, with a weak D call TRBD1 (5 bases). V was trimmed by 5 bases and J by 0 bases, leaving 11 bases between them. There are 14 residues in the CDR3. Germline V gene lookup returns CDR1 SEHNR and CDR2 FQNEAQ (reference sequence). CDR3 region: CASSTQTVSYEQYF. CDR3 bases: TGTGCCAGCAGCACGCAGACAGTCTCCTACGAGCAGTACTTC.

The V and J genes are TRBV7-9 and TRBJ2-7; 14 bases agree with TRBD2. V was clipped by 7 bases and J by 2 bases; unmatched bases: 4. CDR1 is SEHNR, CDR2 FQNEAQ, per germline (reference sequence). CDR3 length: 15 residues. CDR3 bases: TGTGCCAGCATTGGGACTAGCGGGAGTCCCTACGAGCAGTACTTC. It specifies CASIGTSGSPYEQYF. The whole variable domain, filled in from reference TRBV7-9 and TRBJ2-7, reads DTGVSQNPRHKITKRGQNVTFRCDPISEHNRLYWYRQTLGQGPEFLTYFQNEAQLEKSRLLSDRFSAERPKGSFSTLEIQRTEQGDSAMYLCASIGTSGSPYEQYFGPGTRLTVT.